This T cell receptor (beta chain) originates from a study of radiation and T cells in renal cell carcinoma. Time point meaning: blood 2 weeks post-SBRT. Treatment described: 15 Gy SBRT to primary tumor, nephrectomy 4 weeks later. Blood was sampled at baseline, 2 weeks and 4 weeks after SBRT. The tumor was a clear cell renal cell carcinoma. Regarding the study as a whole: No pretreatment tumor biopsies were available for baseline clonotypes. From baseline, blood top tumor clonotypes peaked at 2 weeks post-radiation.

The CDR3 contains 12 residues. Per the germline V gene, CDR1 is GTSNPN and CDR2 is SVGIG (reference sequence). Trimming cost V 7 bases and J 1 base, with 11 bases left between them. Remarks on this clone: Its antigen is unidentified.

The table came from immunoSEQ multiplex PCR; TCRdb's copy has only in-frame clones and leaves some out. This table has tens of thousands of clones, roughly 72% appearing once. The sequenced sample was blood, obtained from a patient whose treatment included radiotherapy and nephrectomy. The V gene is TRBV30, the J gene TRBJ2-7; D is unclear. The sequence was collected from a man in his fifties or sixties with renal cell carcinoma. CDR3: CASGSRSYEQYF. Written as DNA, the CDR3 is TGTGCCTCCGGGTCCCGATCCTACGAGCAGTACTTC.